The entry below gives a single T cell receptor beta chain sequence along with its context. Germline V gene sequence: CDR1 SGHTS, CDR2 YDEGEE. The length of the CDR3 is 14 residues. With 4 bases removed from V and 8 bases from J, the gap between germline ends came to 13 bases. These data originate in a study of technical replicates of blood from a few donors. Using immunoSEQ multiplex PCR, the repertoire was profiled, and TCRdb retains in-frame clones only, with some absent. The repertoire has tens of thousands of clones, roughly 91% of them found once; the top ten carry around 3.9%. The sequencing sample was made of PBMCs. This TCR was recovered from a human donor in good health. Some clones in this sample may be carry-over from other donors' samples. This chain uses TRBV5-8 with TRBJ2-6; weak D call: TRBD1 (6 bases). CDR3 DNA sequence: TGTGCCAGCAGCACACAGGGTGGTACCAACGTCCTGACTTTC. It codes for CASSTQGGTNVLTF.